A selection of T cell receptor beta chains follows, all from one sample in a study of cytomegalovirus exposure and HLA in healthy donors. TCRdb's copy holds only in-frame clones and misses some; the assay was immunoSEQ multiplex PCR. Among about 160,000 clones listed, under 90% were seen once. Sequencing input: PBMCs. These receptors were taken from a man younger than 30 in good health and CMV-seronegative. The CDR3 runs from the conserved cysteine through the conserved F or W. The D gene is left open where the match is weak. Clone size is stated in some rows and not others, as once, few, many or a class when expanded.

d_gene,abundance,j_gene,v_gene,CDR3nt,CDR3aa
TRBD1,NA,TRBJ2-7,TRBV7-9,TGTGCCAGCAGCCTGACAGGGATTTCCTACGAGCAGTACTTC,CASSLTGISYEQYF
NA,NA,TRBJ2-3,TRBV30,TGTGCCTGGAGTGGCGGTGGAAAGGGGTTCGTAGGAGATACGCAGTATTTT,CAWSGGGKGFVGDTQYF
NA,NA,TRBJ1-3,TRBV5-4,TGTGCCAGCAGCCCCGCCAGCTCTGGAAACACCATATATTTT,CASSPASSGNTIYF
NA,NA,TRBJ1-3,TRBV19,TGTGCCAGTAGTAATGGGGGCCTCTCTGGAAACACCATATATTTT,CASSNGGLSGNTIYF
NA,NA,TRBJ1-1,TRBV7-2,TGTGCCAGCAGCCAGGCGGGCGGGGAAGGCAACACTGAAGCTTTCTTT,CASSQAGGEGNTEAFF
TRBD2,once,TRBJ2-2,TRBV27,TGTGCCAGCGGGGGCGGGGGGGCCGGCACCGGGGAGCTGTTTTTT,CASGGGGAGTGELFF
NA,NA,TRBJ2-7,TRBV5-4,TGTGCCAGCAGCTTGGACGCGACTAGTGTGGTTTACGAGCAGTACTTC,CASSLDATSVVYEQYF
NA,NA,TRBJ2-5,TRBV5-1,TGCGCCAGCAGCCCAAGGCGGACAGTCCAAGGGTCCCAGTACTTC,CASSPRRTVQGSQYF
NA,NA,TRBJ1-2,TRBV30,TGTGCCTGGAGTGTTGGGCTCGCGGGGTACTATGAGTACACCTTC,CAWSVGLAGYYEYTF
NA,NA,TRBJ1-2,TRBV6-5,TGTGCCAGCAGTTCCCCCGCCCGGGGCTATGGCTACACCTTC,CASSSPARGYGYTF
NA,NA,TRBJ1-3,TRBV25-1,TGTGCCAGCACCCCCTTCTCTGGAAACACCATATATTTT,CASTPFSGNTIYF
TRBD2,NA,TRBJ2-1,TRBV28,TGTGCCAGCAGCGCCCTAGCGGGGGACTACAATGAGCAGTTCTTC,CASSALAGDYNEQFF
TRBD1,NA,TRBJ2-1,TRBV5-1,TGCGCCAGCAGCACTGACAGGGGGCCCGGTGAGCAGTTCTTC,CASSTDRGPGEQFF
NA,NA,TRBJ2-3,TRBV19,TGTGCCAGTAGTACCCCCGGAGGTACGCAGTATTTT,CASSTPGGTQYF
NA,NA,TRBJ2-7,TRBV10-3,TGTGCCATCAGCCCCGGGATCCTCCTCTACGAGCAGTACTTC,CAISPGILLYEQYF
TRBD1,few,TRBJ1-4,TRBV7-9,TGTGCCAGCAGCTTAGTCTCAGGGGGCGGTGAAAAACTGTTTTTT,CASSLVSGGGEKLFF
NA,NA,TRBJ2-1,TRBV4-1,TGCGCCAGCAGCCAAGATCACCCAGAGGTGCACAATGAGCAGTTCTTC,CASSQDHPEVHNEQFF
TRBD1,NA,TRBJ2-1,TRBV29-1,TGCAGCGTTGAAGATCGGTGGACAGGGAGCAATGAGCAGTTCTTC,CSVEDRWTGSNEQFF
NA,NA,TRBJ2-3,TRBV27,TGTGCCAGCAGTTCGATAACAGGTCCAGATACGCAGTATTTT,CASSSITGPDTQYF
TRBD2,once,TRBJ2-3,TRBV6-6,TGTGCCAGCAGTTTTCCTAGCGGGGGTGGCACAGATACGCAGTATTTT,CASSFPSGGGTDTQYF
NA,NA,TRBJ2-1,TRBV28,TGTGCCAGCAGTTTAGCTAGCAGCACTGAGCAGTTCTTC,CASSLASSTEQFF
TRBD1,NA,TRBJ1-6,TRBV5-5,TGTGCCAGCAGCACGTACAGGGGGCCCACCTCCTATAATTCACCCCTCCACTTT,CASSTYRGPTSYNSPLHF
NA,NA,TRBJ1-1,TRBV18,TGTGCCAGCTCACCTTTCCGGGACTGGAACACTGAAGCTTTCTTT,CASSPFRDWNTEAFF
TRBD2,NA,TRBJ2-5,TRBV28,TGTGCCAGTCGTGGGGGAGGGACCCAAGAGACCCAGTACTTC,CASRGGGTQETQYF
NA,NA,TRBJ1-6,TRBV30,TGTGCCTGGACCGCAGGGGCGGGTTCACCCCTCCACTTT,CAWTAGAGSPLHF
TRBD1,few,TRBJ2-3,TRBV5-4,TGTGCCAGCAGCAAGGACAGGGCAGATACGCAGTATTTT,CASSKDRADTQYF
NA,NA,TRBJ2-7,TRBV28,TGTGCCAGCAGTTTTTACCGGGACTCCTACGAGCAGTACTTC,CASSFYRDSYEQYF
NA,NA,TRBJ1-3,TRBV18,TGTGCCAGCTCACCAGTTATGGAATCTAGCTCTGGAAACACCATATATTTT,CASSPVMESSSGNTIYF
NA,NA,TRBJ1-5,TRBV15,TGTGCCACCAGGGGAGACCTCGGGCTTCAGCCCCAGCATTTT,CATRGDLGLQPQHF
NA,NA,TRBJ2-5,TRBV10-3,TGTGCCATCAGTAGGTTGGCGGGGCAAGAGACCCAGTACTTC,CAISRLAGQETQYF
NA,NA,TRBJ2-1,TRBV5-4,TGTGCCAGCAGCCTCGTACGGGGAGACCCCCACAATGAGCAGTTCTTC,CASSLVRGDPHNEQFF
NA,NA,TRBJ1-1,TRBV28,TGTGCCAGCAGTTTGGACTTTTCACAGGGGAACACTGAAGCTTTCTTT,CASSLDFSQGNTEAFF
NA,once,TRBJ1-2,TRBV5-6,TGTGCCAGCAGCTTGGCACGGTCCGGCTACACCTTC,CASSLARSGYTF
TRBD2,NA,TRBJ2-7,TRBV5-5,TGTGCCAGCAGCGAAACTAGCGGGGGGGCCTACGAGCAGTACTTC,CASSETSGGAYEQYF
TRBD1,few,TRBJ2-3,TRBV4-3,TGCGCCAGCAGCCAAGCTTGGGACAGGGGGGAAGATACGCAGTATTTT,CASSQAWDRGEDTQYF
TRBD2,NA,TRBJ2-1,TRBV7-2,TGTGCCAGCAGCTTTAGCGGGTACAATGAGCAGTTCTTC,CASSFSGYNEQFF
NA,NA,TRBJ1-2,TRBV21-1,TGTGCCAGCAGCAAAGTTGGGGCGGTCACTAACTATGGCTACACCTTC,CASSKVGAVTNYGYTF
NA,NA,TRBJ2-7,TRBV9,TGTGCCAGCAGCGTAGACGGGGAAGGGTACGAGCAGTACTTC,CASSVDGEGYEQYF
NA,NA,TRBJ2-7,TRBV18,TGTGCCAGCTCACCAAGGGGCGGTTACTACGAGCAGTACTTC,CASSPRGGYYEQYF
TRBD2,few,TRBJ2-5,TRBV13,TGTGCCAGCAGCTCAGGACTAGCGGGCGAAAATGAAGAGACCCAGTACTTC,CASSSGLAGENEETQYF
NA,NA,TRBJ1-1,TRBV4-1,TGCGCCAGCAGCCCCGGACAGTTGAACACTGAAGCTTTCTTT,CASSPGQLNTEAFF
NA,once,TRBJ2-7,TRBV6-6,TGTGCCAGCAGCCTTCTAGCAGGAGGGCCAAACGAGCAGTACTTC,CASSLLAGGPNEQYF
TRBD1,NA,TRBJ2-2,TRBV5-1,TGCGCCAGCAGCATCGGGACAGCGAACACCGGGGAGCTGTTTTTT,CASSIGTANTGELFF
TRBD2,NA,TRBJ2-1,TRBV27,TGTGCCAGCAGTTTACGCCTAGCGGGACCCAATGAGCAGTTCTTC,CASSLRLAGPNEQFF
NA,once,TRBJ1-2,TRBV7-2,TGTGCCAGCAGTCCCGACGGGAACTATGGCTACACCTTC,CASSPDGNYGYTF
NA,NA,TRBJ2-3,TRBV5-4,TGTGCCAGCAGCTTGGCCGGCGCAGGGGATACGCAGTATTTT,CASSLAGAGDTQYF
NA,NA,TRBJ1-2,TRBV2,TGTGCCAGCAGTAACGGGGAGGGGGGCTACACCTTC,CASSNGEGGYTF
TRBD1,few,TRBJ1-2,TRBV5-4,TGTGCCAGCAGCCAAACTCCGGGACAGGGGGCCGACTATGGCTACACCTTC,CASSQTPGQGADYGYTF
TRBD2,few,TRBJ2-1,TRBV7-7,TGTGCTAGCAGCTTACTAGCGGGGGGGCGGAATGAGCAGTTCTTC,CASSLLAGGRNEQFF
NA,once,TRBJ1-4,TRBV2,TGTGCCAGCAGTGAACTGGGGGGGAATGAAAAACTGTTTTTT,CASSELGGNEKLFF
TRBD1,NA,TRBJ2-7,TRBV4-1,TGCGCCAGCAGCCAAGATAGCGCGTGGAGGGACAGGGCAGACGAGCAGTACTTC,CASSQDSAWRDRADEQYF
TRBD1,once,TRBJ2-3,TRBV7-3,TGTGCCAGCAGCCCCGGGACAGCCTCGGATACGCAGTATTTT,CASSPGTASDTQYF
NA,NA,TRBJ2-3,TRBV28,TGTGCCAGCAGTTTATCTTTGGCTAGCCTTAGGAGCACAGATACGCAGTATTTT,CASSLSLASLRSTDTQYF
TRBD2,NA,TRBJ2-3,TRBV4-1,TGCGCCAGCAGCCAAGAACAGAGCGGGGGCACAGATACGCAGTATTTT,CASSQEQSGGTDTQYF
NA,NA,TRBJ2-7,TRBV5-8,TGTGCCAGCAGTTTAGCGAGAGCCTACGAGCAGTACTTC,CASSLARAYEQYF
NA,NA,TRBJ2-3,TRBV9,TGTGCCAGCAGCCTCCGAGCGGGCGTCGCCCGCACAGATACGCAGTATTTT,CASSLRAGVARTDTQYF
TRBD1,NA,TRBJ2-7,TRBV19,TGTGCCAGTAGTACCTTGACAGGGGGCGCGGGTTACGAGCAGTACTTC,CASSTLTGGAGYEQYF
TRBD1,NA,TRBJ1-1,TRBV29-1,TGCAGCGTTGAAGGGGACAGTGAAGCTTTCTTT,CSVEGDSEAFF
NA,few,TRBJ2-5,TRBV27,TGTGCCAGCAGTTCCCGGGACACCCAAGAGACCCAGTACTTC,CASSSRDTQETQYF